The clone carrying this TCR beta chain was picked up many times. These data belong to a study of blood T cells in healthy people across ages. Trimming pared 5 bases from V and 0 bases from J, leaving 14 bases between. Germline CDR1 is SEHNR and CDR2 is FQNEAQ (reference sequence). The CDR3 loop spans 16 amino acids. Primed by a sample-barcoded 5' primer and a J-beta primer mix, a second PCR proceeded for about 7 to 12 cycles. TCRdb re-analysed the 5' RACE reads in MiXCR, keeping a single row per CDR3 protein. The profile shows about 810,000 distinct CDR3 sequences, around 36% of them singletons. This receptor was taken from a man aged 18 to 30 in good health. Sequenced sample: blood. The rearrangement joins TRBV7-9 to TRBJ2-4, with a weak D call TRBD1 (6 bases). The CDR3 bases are TGTGCCAGCAGCCCAACAGGGACCATAGCCAAAAACATTCAGTACTTC. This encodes CASSPTGTIAKNIQYF.